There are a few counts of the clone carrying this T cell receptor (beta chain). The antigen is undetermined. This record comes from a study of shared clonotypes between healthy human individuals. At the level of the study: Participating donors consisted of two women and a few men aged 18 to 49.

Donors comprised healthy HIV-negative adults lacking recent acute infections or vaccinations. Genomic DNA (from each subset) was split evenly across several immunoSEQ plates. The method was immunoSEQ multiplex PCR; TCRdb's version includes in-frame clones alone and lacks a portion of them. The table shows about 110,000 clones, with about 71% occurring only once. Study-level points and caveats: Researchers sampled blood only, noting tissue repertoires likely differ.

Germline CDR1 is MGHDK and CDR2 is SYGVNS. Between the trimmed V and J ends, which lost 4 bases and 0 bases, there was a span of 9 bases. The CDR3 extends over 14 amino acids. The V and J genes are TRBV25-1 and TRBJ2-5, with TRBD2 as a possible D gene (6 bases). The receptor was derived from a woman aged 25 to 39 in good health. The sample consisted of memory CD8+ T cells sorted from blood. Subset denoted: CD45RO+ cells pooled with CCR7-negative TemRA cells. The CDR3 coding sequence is TGTGCCAGCAGTGGCGGGACTCACCAAGAGACCCAGTACTTC. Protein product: CASSGGTHQETQYF.